This T cell receptor (beta chain) originates from a study of blood T cell repertoires in COVID-19. Study overall: Both acute and convalescent COVID-19 samples were obtained from the United States, Italy and Spain. T cells, B-cell-depleted T cells, or PBMCs supplied cDNA or gDNA.

The germline V gene encodes CDR1 MNHNY and CDR2 SVGAGI (reference sequence). Trimming took 5 bases from V and 0 from J; bases not matched to a gene: 10. CDR3 length: 18 residues. Original handling: It was from reference gene primer amplification that nucleated cell counts were estimated. Clones were read by immunoSEQ multiplex PCR, and TCRdb kept only the in-frame ones, dropping some. From that table come the V and J calls and clone size; the DNA was used to work out D and trimming. Seen here are some 150,000 clones, more than 70% observed once, and the top ten hold approximately 8%. The TCR comes from a woman aged 60-70 years with acute or convalescent COVID-19. Sequencing was performed on peripheral blood. The chain has TRBV6-6 and TRBJ1-5; 10 positions match TRBD1. The CDR3 sequence is CASSQPGQGIYSNQPQHF. The CDR3 region has the DNA TGTGCCAGCAGTCAGCCGGGACAGGGGATATATAGCAATCAGCCCCAGCATTTT.